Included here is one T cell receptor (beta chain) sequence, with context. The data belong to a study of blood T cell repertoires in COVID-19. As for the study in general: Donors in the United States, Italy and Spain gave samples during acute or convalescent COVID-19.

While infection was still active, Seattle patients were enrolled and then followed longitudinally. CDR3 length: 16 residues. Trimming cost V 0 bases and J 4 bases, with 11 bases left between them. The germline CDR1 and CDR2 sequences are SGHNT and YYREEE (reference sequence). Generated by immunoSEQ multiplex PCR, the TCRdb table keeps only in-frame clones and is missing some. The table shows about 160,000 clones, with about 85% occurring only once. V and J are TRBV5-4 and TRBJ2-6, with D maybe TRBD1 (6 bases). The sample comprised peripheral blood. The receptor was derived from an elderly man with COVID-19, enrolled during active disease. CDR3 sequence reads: CASSLVTGLGANVLTF. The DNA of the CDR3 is TGTGCCAGCAGCTTGGTAACAGGGTTGGGGGCCAACGTCCTGACTTTC.